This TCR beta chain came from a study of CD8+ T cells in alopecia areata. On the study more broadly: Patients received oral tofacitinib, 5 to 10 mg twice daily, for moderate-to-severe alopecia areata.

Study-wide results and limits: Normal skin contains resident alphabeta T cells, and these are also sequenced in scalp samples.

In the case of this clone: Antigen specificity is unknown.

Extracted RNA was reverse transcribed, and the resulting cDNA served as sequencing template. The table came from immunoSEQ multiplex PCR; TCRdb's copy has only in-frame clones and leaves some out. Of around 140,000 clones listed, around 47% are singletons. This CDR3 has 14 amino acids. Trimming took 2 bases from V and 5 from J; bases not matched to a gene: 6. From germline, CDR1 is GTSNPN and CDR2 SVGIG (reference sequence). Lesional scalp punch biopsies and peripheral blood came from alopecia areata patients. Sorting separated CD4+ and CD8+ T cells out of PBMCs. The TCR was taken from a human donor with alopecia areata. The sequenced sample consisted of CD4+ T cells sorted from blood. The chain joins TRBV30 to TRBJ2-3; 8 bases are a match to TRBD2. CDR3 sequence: CAWSSSGRKDTQYF. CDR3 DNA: TGTGCCTGGAGTTCGAGCGGGAGAAAAGATACGCAGTATTTT.